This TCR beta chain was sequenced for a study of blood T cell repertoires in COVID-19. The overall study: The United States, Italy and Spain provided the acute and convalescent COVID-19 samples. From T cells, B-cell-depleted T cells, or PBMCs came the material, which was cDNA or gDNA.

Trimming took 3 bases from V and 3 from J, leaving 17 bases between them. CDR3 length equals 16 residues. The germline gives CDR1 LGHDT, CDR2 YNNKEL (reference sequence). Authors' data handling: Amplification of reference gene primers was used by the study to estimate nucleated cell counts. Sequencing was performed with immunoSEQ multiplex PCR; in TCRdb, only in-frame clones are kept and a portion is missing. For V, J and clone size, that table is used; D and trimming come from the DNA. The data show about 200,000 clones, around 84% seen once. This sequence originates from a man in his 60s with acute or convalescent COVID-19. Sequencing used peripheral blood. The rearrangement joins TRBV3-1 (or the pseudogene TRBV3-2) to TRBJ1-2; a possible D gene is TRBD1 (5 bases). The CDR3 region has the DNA TGTGCCAGCAGCCATTTTGGACACCCCTCAGACTATGGCTACACCTTC. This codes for CASSHFGHPSDYGYTF.